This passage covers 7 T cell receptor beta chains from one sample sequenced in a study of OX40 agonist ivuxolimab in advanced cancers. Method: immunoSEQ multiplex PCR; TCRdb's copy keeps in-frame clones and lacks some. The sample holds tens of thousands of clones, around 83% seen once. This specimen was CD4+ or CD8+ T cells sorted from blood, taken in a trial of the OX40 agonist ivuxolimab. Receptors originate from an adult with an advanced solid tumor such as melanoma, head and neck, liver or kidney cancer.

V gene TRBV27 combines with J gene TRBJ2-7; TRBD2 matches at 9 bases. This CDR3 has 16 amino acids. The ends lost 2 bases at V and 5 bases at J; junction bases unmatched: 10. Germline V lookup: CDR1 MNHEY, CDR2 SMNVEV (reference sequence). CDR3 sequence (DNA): TGTGCCAGCAGTTTAGGATTAGCGGGGGTACGTGACGAGCAGTACTTC. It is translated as CASSLGLAGVRDEQYF.

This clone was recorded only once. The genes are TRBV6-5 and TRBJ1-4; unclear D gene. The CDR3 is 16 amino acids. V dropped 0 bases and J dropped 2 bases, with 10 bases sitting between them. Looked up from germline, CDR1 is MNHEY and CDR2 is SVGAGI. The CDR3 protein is CASSYSFRATNEKLFF. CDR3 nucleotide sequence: TGTGCCAGCAGTTACTCCTTCCGGGCGACTAATGAAAAACTGTTTTTT.

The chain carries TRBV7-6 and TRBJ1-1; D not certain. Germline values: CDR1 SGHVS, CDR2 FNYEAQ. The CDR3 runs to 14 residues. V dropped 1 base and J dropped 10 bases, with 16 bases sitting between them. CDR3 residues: CASSLGLGFVGAFF. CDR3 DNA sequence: TGTGCCAGCAGCTTAGGTCTAGGTTTTGTAGGAGCTTTCTTT.

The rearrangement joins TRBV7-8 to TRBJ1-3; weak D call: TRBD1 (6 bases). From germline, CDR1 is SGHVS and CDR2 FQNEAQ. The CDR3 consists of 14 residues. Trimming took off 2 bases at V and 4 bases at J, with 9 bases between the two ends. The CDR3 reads CASSLSGAGNTIYF. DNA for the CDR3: TGTGCCAGCAGCTTATCAGGGGCGGGAAACACCATATATTTT. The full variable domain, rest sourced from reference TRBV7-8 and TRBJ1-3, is GAGVSQSPRYKVAKRGQDVALRCDPISGHVSLFWYQQALGQGPEFLTYFQNEAQLDKSGLPSDRFFAERPEGSVSTLKIQRTQQEDSAVYLCASSLSGAGNTIYFGEGSWLTVV.

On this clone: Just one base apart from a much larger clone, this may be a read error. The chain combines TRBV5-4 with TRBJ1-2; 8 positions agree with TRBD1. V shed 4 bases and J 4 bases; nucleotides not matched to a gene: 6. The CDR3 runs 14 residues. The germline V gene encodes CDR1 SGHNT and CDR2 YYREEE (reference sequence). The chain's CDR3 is CASSTGTGPYGYTF. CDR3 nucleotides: TGTGCCAGCAGCACCGGGACAGGACCCTATGGCTACACCTTC. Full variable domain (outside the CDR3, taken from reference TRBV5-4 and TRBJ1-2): ETGVTQSPTHLIKTRGQQVTLRCSSQSGHNTVSWYQQALGQGPQFIFQYYREEENGRGNFPPRFSGLQFPNYSSELNVNALELDDSALYLCASSTGTGPYGYTFGSGTRLTVV.

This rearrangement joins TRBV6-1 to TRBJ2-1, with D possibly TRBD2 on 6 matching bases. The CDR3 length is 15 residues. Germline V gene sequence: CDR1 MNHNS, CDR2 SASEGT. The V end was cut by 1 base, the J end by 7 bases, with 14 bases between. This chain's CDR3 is CASSEGFAGLNEQFF. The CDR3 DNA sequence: TGTGCCAGCAGTGAAGGGTTCGCGGGACTGAATGAGCAGTTCTTC.

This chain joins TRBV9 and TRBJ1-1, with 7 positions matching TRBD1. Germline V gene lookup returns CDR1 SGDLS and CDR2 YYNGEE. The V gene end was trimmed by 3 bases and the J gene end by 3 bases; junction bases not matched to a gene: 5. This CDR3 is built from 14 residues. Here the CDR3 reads CASSGQGSDTEAFF. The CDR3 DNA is TGTGCCAGCAGCGGACAGGGTTCCGACACTGAAGCTTTCTTT.